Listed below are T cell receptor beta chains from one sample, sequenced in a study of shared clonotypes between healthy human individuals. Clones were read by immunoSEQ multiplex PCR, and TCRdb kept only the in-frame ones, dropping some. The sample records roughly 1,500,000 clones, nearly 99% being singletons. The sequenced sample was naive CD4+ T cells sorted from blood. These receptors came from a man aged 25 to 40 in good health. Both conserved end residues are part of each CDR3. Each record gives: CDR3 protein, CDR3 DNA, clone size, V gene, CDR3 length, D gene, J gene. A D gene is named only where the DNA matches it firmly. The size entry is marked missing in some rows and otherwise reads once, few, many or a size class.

CDR3 protein: CASSSGHPNTGELFF; CDR3 DNA: TGTGCCAGCAGCTCCGGACACCCGAACACCGGGGAGCTGTTTTTT; clone size: once; V gene: TRBV7-3; CDR3 length: 15; D gene: .; J gene: TRBJ2-2
CDR3 protein: CASSLPPGTGLLQETQYF; CDR3 DNA: TGTGCCAGCAGCTTGCCGCCCGGGACAGGGCTTCTTCAAGAGACCCAGTACTTC; clone size: .; V gene: TRBV11-2; CDR3 length: 18; D gene: TRBD1; J gene: TRBJ2-5
CDR3 protein: CASSVAARGFYEQYF; CDR3 DNA: TGTGCCAGCAGCGTAGCGGCTAGAGGGTTCTACGAGCAGTACTTC; clone size: .; V gene: TRBV9; CDR3 length: 15; D gene: .; J gene: TRBJ2-7
CDR3 protein: CASSLGQRNQETQYF; CDR3 DNA: TGTGCCAGCAGCTTAGGGCAGAGAAACCAAGAGACCCAGTACTTC; clone size: .; V gene: TRBV7-8; CDR3 length: 15; D gene: .; J gene: TRBJ2-5
CDR3 protein: CASTGQDEQYF; CDR3 DNA: TGTGCCAGCACTGGACAGGACGAGCAGTACTTC; clone size: .; V gene: TRBV6-1; CDR3 length: 11; D gene: TRBD1; J gene: TRBJ2-7
CDR3 protein: CASSPSWITDTQYF; CDR3 DNA: TGTGCCAGCAGCCCCTCGTGGATCACAGATACGCAGTATTTT; clone size: .; V gene: TRBV5-4; CDR3 length: 14; D gene: .; J gene: TRBJ2-3
CDR3 protein: CASSPGPYEQYF; CDR3 DNA: TGTGCCAGCTCACCCGGACCCTACGAGCAGTACTTC; clone size: .; V gene: TRBV18; CDR3 length: 12; D gene: .; J gene: TRBJ2-7
CDR3 protein: CALRTTASGNTIYF; CDR3 DNA: TGTGCCCTGAGAACTACGGCCTCTGGAAACACCATATATTTT; clone size: .; V gene: TRBV10-3; CDR3 length: 14; D gene: .; J gene: TRBJ1-3
CDR3 protein: CAISGGGKTYNEQFF; CDR3 DNA: TGTGCCATCTCCGGGGGGGGAAAGACCTACAATGAGCAGTTCTTC; clone size: .; V gene: TRBV10-3; CDR3 length: 15; D gene: TRBD2; J gene: TRBJ2-1
CDR3 protein: CASSSTSGGNEQFF; CDR3 DNA: TGTGCCAGCAGCTCCACTAGCGGGGGCAATGAGCAGTTCTTC; clone size: .; V gene: TRBV7-6; CDR3 length: 14; D gene: TRBD2; J gene: TRBJ2-1
CDR3 protein: CASIRATSPAVTEAFF; CDR3 DNA: TGTGCCAGCATCAGGGCTACTTCTCCGGCAGTCACTGAAGCTTTCTTT; clone size: .; V gene: TRBV7-9; CDR3 length: 16; D gene: .; J gene: TRBJ1-1
CDR3 protein: CASSSGTRMNTGELFF; CDR3 DNA: TGTGCCAGCAGCTCCGGGACGCGGATGAACACCGGGGAGCTGTTTTTT; clone size: .; V gene: TRBV5-6; CDR3 length: 16; D gene: .; J gene: TRBJ2-2
CDR3 protein: CASSSGGETQYF; CDR3 DNA: TGTGCCAGCAGTAGCGGCGGCGAGACCCAGTACTTC; clone size: .; V gene: TRBV2; CDR3 length: 12; D gene: .; J gene: TRBJ2-5
CDR3 protein: CASSLRGTSGSVQFF; CDR3 DNA: TGCGCCAGCAGCTTAAGGGGGACTAGCGGGAGTGTGCAGTTCTTC; clone size: .; V gene: TRBV4-1; CDR3 length: 15; D gene: TRBD2; J gene: TRBJ2-1
CDR3 protein: CASSAIAGVPYEQYF; CDR3 DNA: TGTGCCAGCAGTGCGATAGCGGGAGTTCCCTACGAGCAGTACTTC; clone size: .; V gene: TRBV6-1; CDR3 length: 15; D gene: TRBD2; J gene: TRBJ2-7
CDR3 protein: CATATPSETQYF; CDR3 DNA: TGTGCCACAGCCACCCCGTCGGAGACCCAGTACTTC; clone size: .; V gene: TRBV7-9; CDR3 length: 12; D gene: .; J gene: TRBJ2-5
CDR3 protein: CAISSGDVYGYTF; CDR3 DNA: TGTGCCATCAGCTCAGGGGACGTCTATGGCTACACCTTC; clone size: .; V gene: TRBV10-3; CDR3 length: 13; D gene: .; J gene: TRBJ1-2
CDR3 protein: CASSLGQSPGLLYEQYF; CDR3 DNA: TGTGCCAGCAGTTTAGGACAGTCACCGGGTCTGCTCTACGAGCAGTACTTC; clone size: .; V gene: TRBV28; CDR3 length: 17; D gene: .; J gene: TRBJ2-7
CDR3 protein: CSVEDQGQGVFNYGYTF; CDR3 DNA: TGCAGCGTTGAAGATCAAGGACAGGGAGTGTTCAACTATGGCTACACCTTC; clone size: .; V gene: TRBV29-1; CDR3 length: 17; D gene: TRBD1; J gene: TRBJ1-2
CDR3 protein: CASSERSSYEQYF; CDR3 DNA: TGCGCCAGCAGTGAGAGGAGCTCCTACGAGCAGTACTTC; clone size: .; V gene: TRBV10-2; CDR3 length: 13; D gene: .; J gene: TRBJ2-7
CDR3 protein: CASTRTGARGYTF; CDR3 DNA: TGTGCCAGCACCAGGACAGGGGCTCGCGGCTACACCTTC; clone size: once; V gene: TRBV5-4; CDR3 length: 13; D gene: TRBD1; J gene: TRBJ1-2
CDR3 protein: CASSSPLQTEAFF; CDR3 DNA: TGTGCCAGCAGTTCTCCCCTACAAACTGAAGCTTTCTTT; clone size: .; V gene: TRBV28; CDR3 length: 13; D gene: .; J gene: TRBJ1-1
CDR3 protein: CASASGTASEAFF; CDR3 DNA: TGTGCTAGTGCCTCCGGGACAGCCTCTGAAGCTTTCTTT; clone size: few; V gene: TRBV12-5; CDR3 length: 13; D gene: TRBD1; J gene: TRBJ1-1
CDR3 protein: CASSFGVTSDGPYEQYF; CDR3 DNA: TGCGCCAGCAGTTTTGGGGTAACGTCGGACGGGCCCTACGAGCAGTACTTC; clone size: .; V gene: TRBV23-1; CDR3 length: 17; D gene: .; J gene: TRBJ2-7
CDR3 protein: CASRDRGVSEQFF; CDR3 DNA: TGTGCCAGCCGGGACAGGGGGGTTAGTGAGCAGTTCTTC; clone size: .; V gene: TRBV19; CDR3 length: 13; D gene: TRBD1; J gene: TRBJ2-1
CDR3 protein: CASSEARGLAETQYF; CDR3 DNA: TGTGCCAGCAGTGAAGCGCGGGGACTAGCGGAGACCCAGTACTTC; clone size: .; V gene: TRBV2; CDR3 length: 15; D gene: TRBD2; J gene: TRBJ2-5
CDR3 protein: CASSQKGQGSTDTQYF; CDR3 DNA: TGCGCCAGCAGCCAAAAGGGGCAGGGTAGCACAGATACGCAGTATTTT; clone size: .; V gene: TRBV4-3; CDR3 length: 16; D gene: .; J gene: TRBJ2-3
CDR3 protein: CASSPLTGTYNEQFF; CDR3 DNA: TGTGCCAGCTCACCACTGACAGGGACCTACAATGAGCAGTTCTTC; clone size: .; V gene: TRBV18; CDR3 length: 15; D gene: TRBD1; J gene: TRBJ2-1
CDR3 protein: CASSLGDRIYNEQFF; CDR3 DNA: TGTGCCAGCAGCTTAGGGGACAGGATCTACAATGAGCAGTTCTTC; clone size: .; V gene: TRBV11-3; CDR3 length: 15; D gene: TRBD1; J gene: TRBJ2-1
CDR3 protein: CASSLAGLKTSGANVLTF; CDR3 DNA: TGTGCCAGCAGCTTAGCGGGACTTAAGACCTCTGGGGCCAACGTCCTGACTTTC; clone size: .; V gene: TRBV7-2; CDR3 length: 18; D gene: .; J gene: TRBJ2-6
CDR3 protein: CASSQEADTQYF; CDR3 DNA: TGTGCCAGCAGCCAAGAGGCAGATACGCAGTATTTT; clone size: .; V gene: TRBV7-2; CDR3 length: 12; D gene: .; J gene: TRBJ2-3
CDR3 protein: CASSVELRGGNTIYF; CDR3 DNA: TGTGCCAGCAGCGTAGAGTTACGGGGTGGAAACACCATATATTTT; clone size: .; V gene: TRBV9; CDR3 length: 15; D gene: .; J gene: TRBJ1-3
CDR3 protein: CASSLGSRTSTDTQYF; CDR3 DNA: TGTGCCAGCAGCTTGGGGAGTAGGACTTCCACAGATACGCAGTATTTT; clone size: .; V gene: TRBV5-4; CDR3 length: 16; D gene: .; J gene: TRBJ2-3
CDR3 protein: CASSLAGPRYTNVLTF; CDR3 DNA: TGCGCCAGCAGCTTGGCGGGGCCTAGATATACCAACGTCCTGACTTTC; clone size: .; V gene: TRBV5-1; CDR3 length: 16; D gene: .; J gene: TRBJ2-6
CDR3 protein: CASSSRRDNITDTQYF; CDR3 DNA: TGCGCCAGCAGTTCACGCCGGGACAACATCACAGATACGCAGTATTTT; clone size: .; V gene: TRBV5-1; CDR3 length: 16; D gene: .; J gene: TRBJ2-3
CDR3 protein: CASSSPGHRELFF; CDR3 DNA: TGTGCCAGCAGTTCCCCAGGCCACCGGGAGCTGTTTTTT; clone size: .; V gene: TRBV6-5; CDR3 length: 13; D gene: .; J gene: TRBJ2-2